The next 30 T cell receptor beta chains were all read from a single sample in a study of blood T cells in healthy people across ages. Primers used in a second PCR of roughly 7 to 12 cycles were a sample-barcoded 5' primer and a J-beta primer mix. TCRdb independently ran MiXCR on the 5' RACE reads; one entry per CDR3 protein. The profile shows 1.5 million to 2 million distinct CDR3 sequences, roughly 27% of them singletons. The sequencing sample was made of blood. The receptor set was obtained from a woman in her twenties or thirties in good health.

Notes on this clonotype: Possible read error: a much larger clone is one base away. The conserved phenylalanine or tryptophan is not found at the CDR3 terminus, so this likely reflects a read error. The CDR3 region is CASSQDRTESYEQYL. For the CDR3, the DNA is TGCGCCAGCAGCCAAGATCGGACAGAGAGCTACGAGCAGTACTTA. The chain is built from TRBV4-3 and TRBJ2-7; a possible D gene is TRBD1 (6 bases). The ends were cut back, 0 bases at V and 3 bases at J, with 12 bases in the middle. Germline-derived CDR1 and CDR2 are LGHNA and YSLEER. The CDR3 is 15 residues long.

As DNA, the CDR3 is TGTGCCAGCAGCTTATTTGGTTCTGACACCGGGGAGCTGTTTTTT. Translation gives CASSLFGSDTGELFF. The chain uses TRBV7-2 and TRBJ2-2; no clear D gene. Germline CDR1 and CDR2: SGHTA and FQGNSA. V lost 2 bases, J lost 3 bases, and 10 bases lay in between. CDR3 size: 15 residues.

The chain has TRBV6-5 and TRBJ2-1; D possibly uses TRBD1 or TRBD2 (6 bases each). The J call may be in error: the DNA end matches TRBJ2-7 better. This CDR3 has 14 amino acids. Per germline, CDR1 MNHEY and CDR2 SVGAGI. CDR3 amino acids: CASSYSNGGPEQYF. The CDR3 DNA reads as TGTGCCAGCAGTTACTCGAATGGGGGGCCGGAGCAGTACTTC.

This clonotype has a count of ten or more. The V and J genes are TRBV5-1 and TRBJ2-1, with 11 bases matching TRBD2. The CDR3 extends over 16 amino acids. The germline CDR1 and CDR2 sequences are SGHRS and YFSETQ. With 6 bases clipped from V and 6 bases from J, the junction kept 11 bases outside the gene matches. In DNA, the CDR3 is TGCGCCAGCACCCTACCGGGACTAGCGGAAGTCAATGAGCAGTTCTTC. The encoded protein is CASTLPGLAEVNEQFF.

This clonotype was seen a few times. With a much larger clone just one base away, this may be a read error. The CDR3, as DNA: TGCAGCGTCGGCAACTGCGGGGAGCAGTTCTTC. Its protein product is CSVGNCGEQFF. The genes are TRBV29-1 and TRBJ2-1; weak D call: TRBD2 (5 bases). This CDR3 has 11 residues. Trimming cost V 6 bases and J 10 bases, with 13 bases left between them. Germline V gene sequence: CDR1 SQVTM, CDR2 ANQGSEA.

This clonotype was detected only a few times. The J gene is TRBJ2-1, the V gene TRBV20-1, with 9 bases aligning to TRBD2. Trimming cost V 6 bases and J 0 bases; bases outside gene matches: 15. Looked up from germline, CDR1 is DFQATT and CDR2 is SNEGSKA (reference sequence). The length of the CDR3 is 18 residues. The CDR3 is CSAYTSGRGRNSYNEQFF. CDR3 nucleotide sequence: TGCAGTGCCTACACTAGCGGGCGGGGAAGAAACTCCTACAATGAGCAGTTCTTC.

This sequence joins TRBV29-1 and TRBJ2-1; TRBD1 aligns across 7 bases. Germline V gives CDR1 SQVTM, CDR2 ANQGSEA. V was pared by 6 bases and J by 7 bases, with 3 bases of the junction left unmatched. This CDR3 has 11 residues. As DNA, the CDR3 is TGCAGCGTGGGGACAGTTAATGAGCAGTTCTTC. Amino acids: CSVGTVNEQFF.

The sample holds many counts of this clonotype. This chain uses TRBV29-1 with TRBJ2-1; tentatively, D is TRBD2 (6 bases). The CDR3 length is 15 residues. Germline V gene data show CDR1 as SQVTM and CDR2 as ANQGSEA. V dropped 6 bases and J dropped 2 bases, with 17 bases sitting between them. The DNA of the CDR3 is TGCAGCGTCCTTCTTCCGGGACTCCCCTACAATGAGCAGTTCTTC. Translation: CSVLLPGLPYNEQFF.

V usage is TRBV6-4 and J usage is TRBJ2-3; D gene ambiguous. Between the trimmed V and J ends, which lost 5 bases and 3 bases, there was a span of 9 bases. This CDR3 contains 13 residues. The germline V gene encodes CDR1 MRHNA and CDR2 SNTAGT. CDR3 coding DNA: TGTGCCAGCAGTATCGAGCTTACAGATACGCAGTATTTT. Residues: CASSIELTDTQYF.

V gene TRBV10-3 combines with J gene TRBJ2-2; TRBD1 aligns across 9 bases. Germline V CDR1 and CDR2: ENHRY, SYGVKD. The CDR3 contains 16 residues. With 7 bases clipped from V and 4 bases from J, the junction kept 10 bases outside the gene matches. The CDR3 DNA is TGTGCCATCAAACCTTGGACAGGGGAGAGCACCGGGGAGCTGTTTTTT. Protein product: CAIKPWTGESTGELFF.

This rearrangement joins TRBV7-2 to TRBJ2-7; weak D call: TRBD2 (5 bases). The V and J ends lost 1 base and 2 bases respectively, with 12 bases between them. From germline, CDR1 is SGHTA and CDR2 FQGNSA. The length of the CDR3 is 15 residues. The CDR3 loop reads CASSLGRVSPYEQYF. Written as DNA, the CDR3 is TGTGCCAGCAGCTTAGGGCGGGTCAGCCCCTACGAGCAGTACTTC.

For the CDR3, the DNA is TGTGCCAGCAGCGTAGGTCCCTACTCTCCGACCTACAATGAGCAGTTCTTC. Protein: CASSVGPYSPTYNEQFF. The chain carries TRBV9 and TRBJ2-1; unclear D gene. CDR1 SGDLS and CDR2 YYNGEE come from the germline V gene. The CDR3 runs 17 residues. V lost 0 bases to trimming and J lost 2 bases, with 15 bases between them.

The CDR3 DNA sequence: TGTGCCAGTAGCCGACAGGGGGTGGGTAATGAAAAACTGTTTTTT. Protein: CASSRQGVGNEKLFF. The chain employs TRBV19 and TRBJ1-4, with 9 bases fitting TRBD1. V lost 6 bases, J lost 4 bases, and 6 bases stayed unmatched. In germline, CDR1 is LNHDA, CDR2 SQIVND (reference sequence). This CDR3 is 15 amino acids long.

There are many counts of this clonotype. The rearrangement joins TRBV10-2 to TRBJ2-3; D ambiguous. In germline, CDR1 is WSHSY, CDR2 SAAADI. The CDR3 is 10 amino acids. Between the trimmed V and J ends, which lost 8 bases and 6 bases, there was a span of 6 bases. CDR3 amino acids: CASLGDTQYF. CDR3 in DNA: TGCGCCAGCTTGGGGGATACGCAGTATTTT.

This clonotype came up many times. The CDR3 sequence is CASSKGGAQETQYF. In DNA form, the CDR3 reads TGCGCCAGCAGCAAGGGGGGAGCCCAAGAGACCCAGTACTTC. The genes are TRBV4-1 and TRBJ2-5; D may correspond to TRBD1 or TRBD2 (6 bases each). Trimming stripped 5 bases from V and 1 base from J, with 11 bases between. From germline, CDR1 is MGHRA and CDR2 YSYEKL. The CDR3 covers 14 residues.

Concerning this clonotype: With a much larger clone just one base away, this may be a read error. The CDR3 loop reads CAWRGAGASEQYF. The CDR3 DNA is TGTGCCTGGAGAGGAGCGGGAGCGAGTGAGCAGTACTTC. The rearrangement links TRBV30 to TRBJ2-1; 8 bases fit TRBD2. The DNA end lines up better with TRBJ2-7; the J call may be wrong. This CDR3 comprises 13 residues. The germline gives CDR1 GTSNPN, CDR2 SVGIG (reference sequence).

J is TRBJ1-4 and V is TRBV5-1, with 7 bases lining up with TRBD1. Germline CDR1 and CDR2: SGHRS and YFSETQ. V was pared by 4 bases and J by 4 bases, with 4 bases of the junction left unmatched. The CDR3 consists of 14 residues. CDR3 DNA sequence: TGCGCCAGCAGCCGGGACAGCGATAATGAAAAACTGTTTTTT. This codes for CASSRDSDNEKLFF.

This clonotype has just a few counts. The CDR3 protein is CASSWRDTNYGYTF. The CDR3 nucleotides are TGTGCCAGCAGTTGGAGAGATACAAACTATGGCTACACCTTC. This chain links TRBV12-3 or TRBV12-4 with TRBJ1-2; D is undetermined. The CDR3 sequence is 14 residues long. V lost 4 bases, J lost 2 bases, and 11 bases lay in between.

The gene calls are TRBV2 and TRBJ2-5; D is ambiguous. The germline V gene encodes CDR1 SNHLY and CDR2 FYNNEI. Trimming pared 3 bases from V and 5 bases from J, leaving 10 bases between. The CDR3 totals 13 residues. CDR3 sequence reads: CASSEYQAETQYF. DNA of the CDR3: TGTGCCAGCAGTGAGTACCAGGCGGAGACCCAGTACTTC.

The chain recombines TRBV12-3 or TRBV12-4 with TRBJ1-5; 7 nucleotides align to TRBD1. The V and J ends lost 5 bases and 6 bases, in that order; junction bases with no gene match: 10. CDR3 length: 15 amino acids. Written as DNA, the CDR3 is TGTGCCAGCAGTGAACAGGGGTTACTAAGTCAGCCCCAGCATTTT. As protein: CASSEQGLLSQPQHF.

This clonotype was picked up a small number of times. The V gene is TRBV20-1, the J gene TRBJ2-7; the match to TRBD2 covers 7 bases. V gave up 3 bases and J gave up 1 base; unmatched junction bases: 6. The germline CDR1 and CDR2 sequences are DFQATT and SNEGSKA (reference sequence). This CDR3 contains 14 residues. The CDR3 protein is CSASPGGLSYEQYF. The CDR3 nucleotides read TGCAGTGCTAGTCCGGGGGGTTTGTCCTACGAGCAGTACTTC.

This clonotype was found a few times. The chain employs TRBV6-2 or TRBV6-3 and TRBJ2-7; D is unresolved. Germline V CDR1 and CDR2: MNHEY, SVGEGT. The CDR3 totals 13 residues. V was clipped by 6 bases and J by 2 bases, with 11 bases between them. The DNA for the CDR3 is TGTGCCAGCAGACCTTCCCCCGCCTACGAGCAGTACTTC. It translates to CASRPSPAYEQYF.

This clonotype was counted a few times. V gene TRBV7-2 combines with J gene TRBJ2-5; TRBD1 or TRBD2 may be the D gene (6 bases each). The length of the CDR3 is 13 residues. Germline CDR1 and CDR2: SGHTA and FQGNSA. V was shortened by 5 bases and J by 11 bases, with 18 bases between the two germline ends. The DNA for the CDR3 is TGTGCCAGCAGCCAACCGGGGGCACACGATCAGTACTTC. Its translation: CASSQPGAHDQYF.

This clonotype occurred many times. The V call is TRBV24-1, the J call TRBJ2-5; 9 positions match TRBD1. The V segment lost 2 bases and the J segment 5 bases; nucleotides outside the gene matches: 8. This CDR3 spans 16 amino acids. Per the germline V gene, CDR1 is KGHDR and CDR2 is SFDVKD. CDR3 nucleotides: TGTGCCACCAGTGATTCTTACCTCGGGACAGGGGAGACCCAGTACTTC. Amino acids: CATSDSYLGTGETQYF.

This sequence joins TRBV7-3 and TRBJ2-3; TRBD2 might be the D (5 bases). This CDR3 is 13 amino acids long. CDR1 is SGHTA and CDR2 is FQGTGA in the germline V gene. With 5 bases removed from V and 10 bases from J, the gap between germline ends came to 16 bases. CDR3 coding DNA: TGTGCCAGCAGCGAAACGCAGGAGGTTCCGCAGTATTTT. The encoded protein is CASSETQEVPQYF.

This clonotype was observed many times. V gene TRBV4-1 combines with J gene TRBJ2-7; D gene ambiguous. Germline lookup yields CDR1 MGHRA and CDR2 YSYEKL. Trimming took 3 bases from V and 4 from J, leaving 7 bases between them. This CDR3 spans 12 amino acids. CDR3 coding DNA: TGCGCCAGCAGCCAGCTGAATTACGAGCAGTACTTC. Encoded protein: CASSQLNYEQYF.

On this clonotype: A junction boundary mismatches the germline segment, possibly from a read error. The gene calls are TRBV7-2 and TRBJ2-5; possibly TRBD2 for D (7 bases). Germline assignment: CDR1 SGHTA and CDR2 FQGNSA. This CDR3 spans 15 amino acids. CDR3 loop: CVSSLGGEDQETQYF. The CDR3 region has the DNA TGTGTCAGCAGCTTAGGGGGGGAGGACCAAGAGACCCAGTACTTC.

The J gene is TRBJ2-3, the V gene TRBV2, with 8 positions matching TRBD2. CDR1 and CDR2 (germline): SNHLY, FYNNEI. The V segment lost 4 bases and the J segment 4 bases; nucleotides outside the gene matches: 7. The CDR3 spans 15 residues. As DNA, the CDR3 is TGTGCCAGCAGTGTCCGACTAGCGCCGGCAGATACGCAGTATTTT. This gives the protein CASSVRLAPADTQYF.

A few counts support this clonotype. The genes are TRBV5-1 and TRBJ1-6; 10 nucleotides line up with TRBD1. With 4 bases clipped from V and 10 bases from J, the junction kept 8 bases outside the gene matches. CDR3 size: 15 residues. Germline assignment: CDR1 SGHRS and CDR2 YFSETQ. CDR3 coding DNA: TGCGCCAGCAGCACCTCGACAGGGGGCAGGTCACCCCTCCACTTT. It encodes CASSTSTGGRSPLHF.

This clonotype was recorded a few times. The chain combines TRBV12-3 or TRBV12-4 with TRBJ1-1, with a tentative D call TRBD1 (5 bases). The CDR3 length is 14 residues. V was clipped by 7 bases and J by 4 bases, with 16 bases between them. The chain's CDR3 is CASTLRGLRTEAFF. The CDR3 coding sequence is TGTGCCAGCACCCTTAGGGGACTGCGCACTGAAGCTTTCTTT.